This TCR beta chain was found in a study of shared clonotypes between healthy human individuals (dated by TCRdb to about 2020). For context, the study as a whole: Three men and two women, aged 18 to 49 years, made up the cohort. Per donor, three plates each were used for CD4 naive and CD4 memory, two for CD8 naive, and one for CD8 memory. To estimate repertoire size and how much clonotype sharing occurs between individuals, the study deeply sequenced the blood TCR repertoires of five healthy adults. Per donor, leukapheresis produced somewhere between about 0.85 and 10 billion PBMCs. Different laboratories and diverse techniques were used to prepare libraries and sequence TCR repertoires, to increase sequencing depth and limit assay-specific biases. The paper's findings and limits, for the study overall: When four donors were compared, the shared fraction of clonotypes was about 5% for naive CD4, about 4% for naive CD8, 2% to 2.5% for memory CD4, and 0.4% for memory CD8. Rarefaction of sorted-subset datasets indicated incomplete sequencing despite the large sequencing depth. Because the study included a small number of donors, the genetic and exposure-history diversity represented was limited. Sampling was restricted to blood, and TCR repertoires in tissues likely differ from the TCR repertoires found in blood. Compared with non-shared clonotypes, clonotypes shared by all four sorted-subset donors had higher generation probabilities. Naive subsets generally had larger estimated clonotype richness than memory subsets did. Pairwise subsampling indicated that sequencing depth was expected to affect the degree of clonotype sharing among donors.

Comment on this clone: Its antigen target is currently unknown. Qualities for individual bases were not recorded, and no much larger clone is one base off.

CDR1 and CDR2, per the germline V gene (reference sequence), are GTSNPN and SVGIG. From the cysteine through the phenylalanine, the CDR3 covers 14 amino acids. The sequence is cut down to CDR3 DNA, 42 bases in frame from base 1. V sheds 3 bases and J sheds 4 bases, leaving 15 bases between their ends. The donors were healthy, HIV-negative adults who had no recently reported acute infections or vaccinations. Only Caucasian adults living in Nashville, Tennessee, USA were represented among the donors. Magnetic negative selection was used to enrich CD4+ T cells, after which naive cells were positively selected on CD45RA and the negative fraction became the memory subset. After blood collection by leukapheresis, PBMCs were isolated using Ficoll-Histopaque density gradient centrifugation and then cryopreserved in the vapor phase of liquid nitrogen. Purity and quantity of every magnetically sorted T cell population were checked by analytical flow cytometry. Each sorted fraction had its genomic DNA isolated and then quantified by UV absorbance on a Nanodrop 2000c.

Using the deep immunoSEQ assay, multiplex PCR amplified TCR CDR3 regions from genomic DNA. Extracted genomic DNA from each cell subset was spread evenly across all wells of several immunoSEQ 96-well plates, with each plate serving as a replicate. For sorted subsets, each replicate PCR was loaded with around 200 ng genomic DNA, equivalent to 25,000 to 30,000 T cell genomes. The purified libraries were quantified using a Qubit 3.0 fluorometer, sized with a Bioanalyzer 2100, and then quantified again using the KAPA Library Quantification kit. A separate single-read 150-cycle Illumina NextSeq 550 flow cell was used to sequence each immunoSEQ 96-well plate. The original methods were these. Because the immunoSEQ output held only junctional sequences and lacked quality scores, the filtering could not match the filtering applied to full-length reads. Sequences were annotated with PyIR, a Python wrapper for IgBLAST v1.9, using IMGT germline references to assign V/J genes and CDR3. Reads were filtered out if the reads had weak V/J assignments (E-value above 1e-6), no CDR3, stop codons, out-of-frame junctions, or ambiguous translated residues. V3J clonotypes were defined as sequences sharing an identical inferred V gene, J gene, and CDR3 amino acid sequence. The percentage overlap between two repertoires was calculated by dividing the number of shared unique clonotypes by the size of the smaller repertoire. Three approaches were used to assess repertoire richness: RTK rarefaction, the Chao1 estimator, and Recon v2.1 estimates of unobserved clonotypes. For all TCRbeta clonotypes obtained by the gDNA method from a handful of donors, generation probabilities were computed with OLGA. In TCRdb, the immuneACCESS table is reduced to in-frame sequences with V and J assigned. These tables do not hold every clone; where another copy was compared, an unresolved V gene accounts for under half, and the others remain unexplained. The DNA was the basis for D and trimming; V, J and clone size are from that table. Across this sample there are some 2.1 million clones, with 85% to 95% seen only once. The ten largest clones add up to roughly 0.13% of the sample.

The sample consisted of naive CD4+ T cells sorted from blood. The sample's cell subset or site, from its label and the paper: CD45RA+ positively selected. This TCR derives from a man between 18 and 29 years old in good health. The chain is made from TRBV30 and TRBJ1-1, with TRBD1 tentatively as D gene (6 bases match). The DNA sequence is TGTGCCTGGAGACCGGACAGTAAGGGCACTGAAGCTTTCTTT. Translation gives CAWRPDSKGTEAFF. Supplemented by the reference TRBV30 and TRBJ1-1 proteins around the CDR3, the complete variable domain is SQTIHQWPATLVQPVGSPLSLECTVEGTSNPNLYWYRQAAGRGLQLLFYSVGIGQISSEVPQNLSASRPQDRQFILSSKKLLLSDSGFYLCAWRPDSKGTEAFFGQGTRLTVV.